The 21 T cell receptor beta chains below were found in one sample sequenced in a study of T-cell reconstitution after alpha-beta-depleted transplantation in children (TCRdb year 2016). The receptor library was made with PCR. TCRdb records Illumina HiSeq 2500 as the sequencer. Molecular barcoding was employed in the preparation of TCR libraries, with unique molecular identifiers being used to normalize TCRbeta repertoire quantification. The raw public reads went through TCRdb reprocessing: fastp at Q25, MiXCR clone calling, in-frame beta chains kept. For every CDR3 protein sequence, its rows merge into one entry that carries the most common genes and DNA. In all, the sample holds 450,000 to 550,000 distinct CDR3 sequences, and roughly 11% of those were seen once. The biggest ten clones account for around 13% of the sample. In the paper's terms, the treatment or condition label means: allogeneic hematopoietic cell transplantation with graft depleted of TCRalphabeta T cells and CD19 B cells.

This material consisted of PBMCs, mostly from graft donor cells, taken 180 days after TCRalphabeta/CD19-depleted stem cell transplant. The receptors originated from a female patient aged 2-9 years who had a stem cell transplant for aplastic anemia, so the T cells may come from the graft donor.

This clonotype was recorded a few times. CDR3: CASSHIPSGVWDNEQFF. The CDR3 nucleotides are TGCGCCAGCAGCCATATTCCCTCGGGAGTTTGGGACAATGAGCAGTTCTTC. The chain carries TRBV4-3 and TRBJ2-1; D might be TRBD2 (6 bases). Germline V gene data show CDR1 as LGHNA and CDR2 as YSLEER. V lost 3 bases, J lost 5 bases, and 20 bases lay in between. This CDR3 region has 17 residues.

Points on this clonotype: Just one base apart from a much larger clone, this may be a read error. The gene calls are TRBV28 and TRBJ2-1, with TRBD1 identical over 9 bases. CDR3 length equals 17 residues. Germline CDR1 reads MDHEN; CDR2 reads SYDVKM. The CDR3 bases are TGTGCCAGCAGTTTATTGCTCACAGGGGGCTCCCACAATGAGCAGTTCTTC. This gives the protein CASSLLLTGGSHNEQFF. Variable domain in full (rest from reference TRBV28 and TRBJ2-1): DVKVTQSSRYLVKRTGEKVFLECVQDMDHENMFWYRQDPGLGLRLIYFSYDVKMKEKGDIPEGYSVSREKKERFSLILESASTNQTSMYLCASSLLLTGGSHNEQFFGPGTRLTVL.

This chain connects TRBV24-1 to TRBJ2-1; 7 bases are a match to TRBD2. Germline V gene data show CDR1 as KGHDR and CDR2 as SFDVKD. The V and J ends lost 7 bases and 4 bases, in that order; junction bases with no gene match: 9. There are 15 residues in the CDR3. This CDR3 is CATSVTSQSYNEQFF. The CDR3 DNA reads TGTGCCACCAGCGTGACTAGCCAGTCATACAATGAGCAGTTCTTC.

This clonotype has just a few counts. The genes are TRBV7-2 and TRBJ2-5; 7 bases are a match to TRBD2. V gave up 0 bases and J gave up 5 bases; unmatched junction bases: 6. The germline V gene encodes CDR1 SGHTA and CDR2 FQGNSA. This CDR3 has 15 amino acids. The CDR3 DNA follows: TGTGCCAGCAGCTTAGCAGCGGGGAGGTTGGAGACCCAGTACTTC. Its protein is CASSLAAGRLETQYF.

This clonotype was seen a few times. V is TRBV12-3 or TRBV12-4 and J is TRBJ2-2; D gene uncertain. The ends were cut back, 3 bases at V and 2 bases at J, with 10 bases in the middle. The CDR3 length is 15 residues. For the CDR3, the DNA is TGTGCCAGCAGTTTTTGGGCCGAAAACACCGGGGAGCTGTTTTTT. This sequence encodes CASSFWAENTGELFF.

In its sample, this clonotype is medium-sized. V usage is TRBV28 and J usage is TRBJ2-5; D gene ambiguous. Germline V gene lookup returns CDR1 MDHEN and CDR2 SYDVKM. The CDR3 length is 13 residues. V gave up 10 bases and J gave up 6 bases, with 18 bases separating them. The CDR3 sequence: CATNSWAPKTQYF. The DNA for the CDR3 is TGTGCCACCAATAGTTGGGCCCCGAAGACCCAGTACTTC.

The V and J genes are TRBV7-2 and TRBJ2-7, with 8 nucleotides matching TRBD1. The CDR3 has 15 residues. The germline V gene has CDR1 SGHTA and CDR2 FQGNSA. The ends lost 5 bases at V and 1 base at J; junction bases unmatched: 7. The CDR3 coding sequence is TGTGCCAGCAGCCCCCGACAGGGGCTTTCCTACGAGCAGTACGTC. This gives the protein CASSPRQGLSYEQYV.

The V call is TRBV18, the J call TRBJ2-5; 9 bases are a match to TRBD1. J was trimmed by 4 bases and V by 1 base; bases with no gene match: 10. The germline CDR1 and CDR2 sequences are KGHSH and LQKENI. The CDR3 contains 17 residues. The CDR3 coding sequence is TGTGCCAGCTCACCACGGGACAGGGTTTTCGTAGCAGAGACCCAGTACTTC. Residues: CASSPRDRVFVAETQYF. Complete variable domain (other parts from reference TRBV18 and TRBJ2-5): NAGVMQNPRHLVRRRGQEARLRCSPMKGHSHVYWYRQLPEEGLKFMVYLQKENIIDESGMPKERFSAEFPKEGPSILRIQQVVRGDSAAYFCASSPRDRVFVAETQYFGPGTRLLVL.

The J gene is TRBJ2-1, the V gene TRBV24-1; D remains unclear. V was pared by 4 bases and J by 6 bases, with 9 bases between. CDR1 and CDR2 (germline): KGHDR, SFDVKD. CDR3 length: 13 amino acids. The CDR3 here is CATSESTVNEQFF. The CDR3 nucleotides read TGTGCCACCAGTGAGTCAACTGTCAATGAGCAGTTCTTC.

V and J are TRBV24-1 and TRBJ2-7; 7 bases are a match to TRBD1. V lost 8 bases, J lost 2 bases, and 14 bases stayed unmatched. The CDR3 spans 16 residues. Germline values: CDR1 KGHDR, CDR2 SFDVKD. This CDR3 reads CATITKGQAETYEQYV. The CDR3 DNA follows: TGTGCCACCATAACAAAAGGACAGGCCGAAACCTACGAGCAGTACGTC.

In its sample, this clonotype was seen a few times. The V gene is TRBV7-2, the J gene TRBJ2-7; 12 nucleotides agree with TRBD2. The CDR3 is 14 residues long. V was clipped by 1 base and J by 6 bases; unmatched bases: 1. In germline, CDR1 is SGHTA, CDR2 FQGNSA. The CDR3 DNA reads as TGTGCCAGCAGCTTAGTGACTAGCGGGAGCGAGCAGTACGTC. Translation gives CASSLVTSGSEQYV.

This clonotype was seen only a few times. The rearrangement uses TRBV2 and TRBJ1-3; 7 bases agree with TRBD1. This CDR3 is built from 13 residues. Germline CDR1 SNHLY, CDR2 FYNNEI. The CDR3 nucleotides are TGTGTCCACCCGAGGGGGCCCGGAAACACCATATATTTT. Amino acids: CVHPRGPGNTIYF.

In this sample, this clonotype turned up a few times. The V call is TRBV5-1, the J call TRBJ2-3; D gene unclear. This CDR3 spans 13 amino acids. Looked up from germline, CDR1 is SGHRS and CDR2 is YFSETQ. Trimming took 2 bases from V and 5 from J, leaving 9 bases between them. The CDR3 sequence is CASSLDHQDTQYF. As DNA, the CDR3 is TGCGCCAGCAGCTTAGACCATCAAGATACGCAGTATTTT.

The chain combines TRBV27 with TRBJ1-1; D unclear. V was trimmed by 8 bases and J by 4 bases, leaving 17 bases between them. The CDR3 is 14 amino acids. The germline V gene has CDR1 MNHEY and CDR2 SMNVEV (reference sequence). In DNA, the CDR3 is TGTGCCAGCGCCCTCACTGGTCTGGGCACTGAAGCTTTCTTT. The encoded protein is CASALTGLGTEAFF.

In this sample, this clonotype turned up a few times. The genes are TRBV9 and TRBJ1-6, with unresolved D. CDR1 is SGDLS and CDR2 is YYNGEE in the germline V gene. CDR3 size: 15 residues. V was pared by 0 bases and J by 0 bases, with 4 bases between. The CDR3 DNA reads as TGTGCCAGCAGCGTAGAAGGCTCCTATAATTCACCCCTCCACTTT. It translates to CASSVEGSYNSPLHF.

J is TRBJ2-5 and V is TRBV6-5; a weak D match, TRBD1 (5 bases). Trimming took off 4 bases at V and 1 base at J, with 10 bases between the two ends. Looked up from germline, CDR1 is MNHEY and CDR2 is SVGAGI. The length of the CDR3 is 14 residues. Here the CDR3 reads CASSWRQPQETQYF. The CDR3 DNA follows: TGTGCCAGCAGTTGGCGACAGCCCCAAGAGACCCAGTACTTC.

This clonotype was seen repeatedly, ten times or more. The chain recombines TRBV7-9 with TRBJ2-7, with TRBD1 identical over 9 bases. Trimming took 0 bases from V and 2 from J; bases not matched to a gene: 5. The V gene's germline CDR1 is SEHNR and CDR2 FQNEAQ (reference sequence). The CDR3 is 16 amino acids. CDR3 in amino acids: CASSLAGTGNAYEQYF. CDR3 in DNA: TGTGCCAGCAGCTTAGCCGGGACAGGGAACGCCTACGAGCAGTACTTC.

The chain is built from TRBV6-1 and TRBJ1-5; D is undetermined. Germline CDR1 reads MNHNS; CDR2 reads SASEGT. CDR3 size: 14 residues. V shed 6 bases and J shed 7 bases, with 16 bases lying between them. CDR3 nucleotides: TGTGCCAGCAGCATCGTCGGAGTTGGGCAGCCCCAGCATTTT. As protein: CASSIVGVGQPQHF.

The chain combines TRBV20-1 with TRBJ1-5, with D possibly matching TRBD1 (5 bases). The germline gives CDR1 DFQATT, CDR2 SNEGSKA (reference sequence). CDR3 length: 14 residues. V dropped 0 bases and J dropped 6 bases, with 12 bases sitting between them. The CDR3, as DNA: TGCAGTGCTAGAGATCGGGGGACGGGTCAGCCCCAGCATTTT. Protein sequence: CSARDRGTGQPQHF.

This clonotype occurred many times. The chain couples TRBV7-6 to TRBJ2-1; D unclear. The CDR3 sequence is 12 residues long. The V and J ends lost 5 bases and 7 bases respectively, with 9 bases between them. Germline lookup yields CDR1 SGHVS and CDR2 FNYEAQ. The CDR3 nucleotides read TGTGCCAGCAGCCCACTCGGTAATGAGCAGTTCTTC. It encodes CASSPLGNEQFF.

This chain uses TRBV7-3 with TRBJ2-7; 12 positions agree with TRBD1. The CDR3 length is 15 residues. CDR1 is SGHTA and CDR2 is FQGTGA in the germline V gene. V lost 5 bases and J lost 2; bases outside the gene matches: 4. CDR3 DNA: TGTGCCAGCAGCCGGGGACAGGGGGCGGCCTACGAGCAGTACTTC. This gives the protein CASSRGQGAAYEQYF. Complete variable domain (other parts from reference TRBV7-3 and TRBJ2-7): GAGVSQTPSNKVTEKGKYVELRCDPISGHTALYWYRQSLGQGPEFLIYFQGTGAADDSGLPNDRFFAVRPEGSVSTLKIQRTERGDSAVYLCASSRGQGAAYEQYFGPGTRLTVT.